The clone carrying this T cell receptor beta chain occurred a few times. Antigen specificity is unknown. The data are from a study of cytomegalovirus exposure and HLA in healthy donors. Study-level points and caveats: CMV serostatus was the only recorded immune exposure for donors. Evidence from a later analysis indicated that most CMV-associated TCR beta chains looked HLA-restricted.

PCR involved 60 Vbeta and 13 Jbeta primers. Libraries were prepared by immunoSEQ multiplex PCR; TCRdb keeps only in-frame clonotypes and omits some of them. This table holds 150,000 to 200,000 clones, 60% to 80% found once. Trimming cost V 2 bases and J 0 bases; bases outside gene matches: 7. Per the germline V gene, CDR1 is MNHEY and CDR2 is SVGAGI. This CDR3 region has 16 residues. The sequenced material came from PBMCs. This sequence originates from a male donor in good health and CMV-seronegative. V usage is TRBV6-5 and J usage is TRBJ2-7; 7 bases align to TRBD1. Here the CDR3 reads CASSYDGTAPSYEQYF. For the CDR3, the DNA is TGTGCCAGCAGTTACGACGGGACAGCCCCCTCCTACGAGCAGTACTTC.